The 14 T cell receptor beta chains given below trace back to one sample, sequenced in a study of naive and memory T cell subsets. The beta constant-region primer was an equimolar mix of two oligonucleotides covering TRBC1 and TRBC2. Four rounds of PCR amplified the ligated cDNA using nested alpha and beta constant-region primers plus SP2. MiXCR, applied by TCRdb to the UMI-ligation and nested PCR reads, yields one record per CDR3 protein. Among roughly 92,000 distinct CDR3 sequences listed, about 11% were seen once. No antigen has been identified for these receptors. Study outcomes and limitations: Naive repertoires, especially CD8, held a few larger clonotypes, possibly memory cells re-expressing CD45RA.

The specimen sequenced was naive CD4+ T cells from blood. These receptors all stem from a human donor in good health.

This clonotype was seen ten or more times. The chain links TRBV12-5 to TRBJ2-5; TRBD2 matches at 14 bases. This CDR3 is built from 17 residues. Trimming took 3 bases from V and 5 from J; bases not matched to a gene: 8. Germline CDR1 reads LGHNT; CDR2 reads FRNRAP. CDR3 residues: CASGLGGLAGAHETQYF. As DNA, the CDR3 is TGTGCTAGTGGTTTAGGGGGACTAGCGGGAGCTCACGAGACCCAGTACTTC.

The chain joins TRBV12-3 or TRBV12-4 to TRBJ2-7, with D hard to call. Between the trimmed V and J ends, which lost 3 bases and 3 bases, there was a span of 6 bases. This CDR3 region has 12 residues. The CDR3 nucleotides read TGTGCCAGCAGTTTCGTTTTCTACGAGCAGTACTTC. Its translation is CASSFVFYEQYF.

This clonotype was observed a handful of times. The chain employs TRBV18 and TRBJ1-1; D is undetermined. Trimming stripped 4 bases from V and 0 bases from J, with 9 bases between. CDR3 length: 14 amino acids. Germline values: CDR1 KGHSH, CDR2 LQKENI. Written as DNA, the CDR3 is TGTGCCAGCTCACTCGGCAGCATGAACACTGAAGCTTTCTTT. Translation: CASSLGSMNTEAFF.

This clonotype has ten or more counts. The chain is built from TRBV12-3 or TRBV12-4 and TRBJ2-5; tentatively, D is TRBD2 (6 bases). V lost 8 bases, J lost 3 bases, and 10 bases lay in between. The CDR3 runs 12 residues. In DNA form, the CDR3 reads TGTGCCAGCTCGCGGAGGGAAGAGACCCAGTACTTC. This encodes CASSRREETQYF.

CDR3 sequence reads: CASSPRISSYEQYF. CDR3 DNA: TGTGCCAGCAGCCCCCGAATCAGCTCCTACGAGCAGTACTTC. This chain uses TRBV12-3 or TRBV12-4 with TRBJ2-7; D call uncertain. Trimming pared 6 bases from V and 0 bases from J, leaving 12 bases between. This CDR3 spans 14 amino acids.

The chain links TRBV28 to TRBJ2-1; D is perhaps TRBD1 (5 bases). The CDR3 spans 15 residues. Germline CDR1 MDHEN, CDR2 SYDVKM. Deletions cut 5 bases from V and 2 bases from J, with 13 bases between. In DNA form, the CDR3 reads TGTGCCAGCAGTCCTCGCAGGGCTCCCTACAATGAGCAGTTCTTC. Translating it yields CASSPRRAPYNEQFF.

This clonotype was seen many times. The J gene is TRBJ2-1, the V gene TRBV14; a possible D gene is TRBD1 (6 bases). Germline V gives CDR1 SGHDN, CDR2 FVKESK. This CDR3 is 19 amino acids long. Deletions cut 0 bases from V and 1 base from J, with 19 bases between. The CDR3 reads CASSQDPRVQGFSYNEQFF. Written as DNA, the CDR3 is TGTGCCAGCAGCCAAGATCCACGCGTACAGGGCTTTTCCTACAATGAGCAGTTCTTC. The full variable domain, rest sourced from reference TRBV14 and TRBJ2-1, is EAGVTQFPSHSVIEKGQTVTLRCDPISGHDNLYWYRRVMGKEIKFLLHFVKESKQDESGMPNNRFLAERTGGTYSTLKVQPAELEDSGVYFCASSQDPRVQGFSYNEQFFGPGTRLTVL.

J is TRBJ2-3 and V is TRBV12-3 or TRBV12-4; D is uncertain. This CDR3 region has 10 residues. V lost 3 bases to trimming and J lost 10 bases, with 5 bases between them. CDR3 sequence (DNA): TGTGCCAGCAGTTTTGGTGCGCAGTATTTT. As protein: CASSFGAQYF.

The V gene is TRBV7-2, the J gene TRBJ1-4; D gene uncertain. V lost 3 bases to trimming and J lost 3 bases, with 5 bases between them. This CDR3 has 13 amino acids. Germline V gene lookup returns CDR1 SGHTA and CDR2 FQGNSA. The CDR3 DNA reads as TGTGCCAGCAGCTTGAGATCTAATGAAAAACTGTTTTTT. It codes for CASSLRSNEKLFF.

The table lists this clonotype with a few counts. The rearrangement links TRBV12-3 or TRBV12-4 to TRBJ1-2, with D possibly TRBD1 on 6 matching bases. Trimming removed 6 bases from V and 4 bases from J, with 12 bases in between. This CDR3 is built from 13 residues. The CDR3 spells CASRQTGIYGYTF. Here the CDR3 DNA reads TGTGCCAGCAGGCAGACAGGCATCTATGGCTACACCTTC.

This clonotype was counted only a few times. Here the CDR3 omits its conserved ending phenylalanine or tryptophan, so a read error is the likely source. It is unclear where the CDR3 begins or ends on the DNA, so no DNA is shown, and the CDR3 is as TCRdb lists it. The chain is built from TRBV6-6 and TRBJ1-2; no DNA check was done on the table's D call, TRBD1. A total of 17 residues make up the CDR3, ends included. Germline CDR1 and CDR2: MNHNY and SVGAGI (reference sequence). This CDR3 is CASSYTGQGEKSVVKFV.

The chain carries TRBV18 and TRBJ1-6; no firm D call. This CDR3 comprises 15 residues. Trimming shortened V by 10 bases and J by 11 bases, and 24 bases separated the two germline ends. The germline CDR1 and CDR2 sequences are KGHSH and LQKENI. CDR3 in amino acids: CAIHPSDAPEAPLHF. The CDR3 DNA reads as TGTGCCATCCACCCTTCAGACGCCCCAGAGGCACCCCTCCACTTT.

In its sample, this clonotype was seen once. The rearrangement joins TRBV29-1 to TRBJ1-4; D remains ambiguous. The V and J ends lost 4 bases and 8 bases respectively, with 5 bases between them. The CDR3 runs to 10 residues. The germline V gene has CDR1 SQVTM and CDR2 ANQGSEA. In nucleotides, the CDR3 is TGCAGCGTTGGGGCCGAAAAACTGTTTTTT. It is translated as CSVGAEKLFF.

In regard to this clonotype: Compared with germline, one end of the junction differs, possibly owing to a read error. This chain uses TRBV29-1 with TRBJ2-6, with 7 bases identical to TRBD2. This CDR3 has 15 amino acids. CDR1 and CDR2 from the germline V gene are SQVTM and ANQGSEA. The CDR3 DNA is TGCAGCATTGAAACGGGAGGATCTGGGGCCAACGTCCTGACTTTC. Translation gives CSIETGGSGANVLTF. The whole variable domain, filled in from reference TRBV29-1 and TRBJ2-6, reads SAVISQKPSRDICQRGTSLTIQCQVDSQVTMMFWYRQQPGQSLTLIATANQGSEATYESGFVIDKFPISRPNLTFSTLTVSNMSPEDSSIYLCSIETGGSGANVLTFGAGSRLTVL.